A selection of T cell receptor beta chains follows, all from one sample in a study of cytotoxic CD8 clonotypes in ibrutinib-treated CLL. The assay was immunoSEQ multiplex PCR, and TCRdb's table has in-frame clones only and misses some. The table lists about 60,000 clones, 50% to 70% of them singletons. The starting material was PBMCs, obtained at disease progression, from a patient treated with ibrutinib. The receptors here all came from a human donor with chronic lymphocytic leukemia. Each CDR3 is given without its conserved first and last residue. The order of the fields is J gene, V gene, CDR3 protein.

TRBJ2-7	TRBV20-1	STITQYEQY
TRBJ2-7	TRBV5-4	ASSLEGAYYEQY
TRBJ1-5	TRBV6-1	AVFGPERGNQPQH
TRBJ1-1	TRBV4-3	ASSLITENTEAF
TRBJ2-2	TRBV27	ASSFLAVPNTGELF
TRBJ2-2	TRBV19	ASSIDLWGRWGGELF
TRBJ2-1	TRBV7-9	ASSRTSNEQF
TRBJ1-2	TRBV10-3	AISRLDNYGYT
TRBJ2-7	TRBV10-3	AIRGGTSDSYEQY
TRBJ1-3	TRBV30	AWRWGVTGNTIY
TRBJ2-5	TRBV25-1	ASSWVSRQETQY
TRBJ2-2	TRBV4-1	ASSHYQGRTGELF
TRBJ2-3	TRBV4-1	ASSLRTSGGAADTQY